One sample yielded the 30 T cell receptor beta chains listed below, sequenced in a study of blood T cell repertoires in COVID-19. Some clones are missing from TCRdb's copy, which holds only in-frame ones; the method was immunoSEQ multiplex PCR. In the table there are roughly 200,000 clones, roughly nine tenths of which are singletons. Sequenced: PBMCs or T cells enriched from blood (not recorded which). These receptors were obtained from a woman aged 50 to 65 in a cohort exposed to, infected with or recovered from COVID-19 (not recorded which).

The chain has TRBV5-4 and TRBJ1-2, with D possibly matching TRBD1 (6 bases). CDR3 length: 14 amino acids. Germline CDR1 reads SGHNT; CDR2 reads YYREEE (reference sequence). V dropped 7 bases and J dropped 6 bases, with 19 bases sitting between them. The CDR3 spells CASGDGGRVNGYTF. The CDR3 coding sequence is TGTGCCAGCGGGGACGGGGGGCGAGTAAATGGCTACACCTTC.

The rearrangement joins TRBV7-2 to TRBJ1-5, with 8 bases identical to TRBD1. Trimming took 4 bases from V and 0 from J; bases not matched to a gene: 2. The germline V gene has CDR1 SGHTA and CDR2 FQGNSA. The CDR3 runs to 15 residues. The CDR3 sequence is CASSWGQASNQPQHF. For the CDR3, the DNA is TGTGCCAGCAGCTGGGGACAGGCTAGCAATCAGCCCCAGCATTTT.

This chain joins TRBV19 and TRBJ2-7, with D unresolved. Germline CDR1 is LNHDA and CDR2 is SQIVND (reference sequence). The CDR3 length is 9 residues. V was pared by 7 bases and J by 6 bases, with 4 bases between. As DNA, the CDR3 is TGTGCCAGTATTCGCGAGCAGTACTTC. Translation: CASIREQYF.

As DNA, the CDR3 is TGTGCCAGCAGTTACCTACGCGCGGGGGAAAATTCACCCCTCCACTTT. Translation: CASSYLRAGENSPLHF. The V call is TRBV6-5, the J call TRBJ1-6, with D tentatively TRBD1 (5 bases). The germline gives CDR1 MNHEY, CDR2 SVGAGI. V lost 2 bases and J lost 7, with 15 bases in between. The length of the CDR3 is 16 residues.

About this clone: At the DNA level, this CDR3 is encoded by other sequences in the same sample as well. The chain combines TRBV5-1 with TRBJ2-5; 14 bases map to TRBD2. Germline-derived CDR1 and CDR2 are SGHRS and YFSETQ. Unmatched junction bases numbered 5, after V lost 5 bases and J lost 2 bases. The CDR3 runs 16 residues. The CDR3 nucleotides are TGCGCCAGCAGTCTACGGACTAGCGGGGGGCAAGAGACCCAGTACTTC. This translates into CASSLRTSGGQETQYF.

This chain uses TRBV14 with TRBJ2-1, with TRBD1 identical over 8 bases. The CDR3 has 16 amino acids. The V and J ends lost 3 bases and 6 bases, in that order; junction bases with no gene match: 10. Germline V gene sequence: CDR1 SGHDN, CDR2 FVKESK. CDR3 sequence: CASSHPGTGPFNEQFF. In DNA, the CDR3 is TGTGCCAGCAGCCACCCCGGGACAGGCCCGTTCAATGAGCAGTTCTTC.

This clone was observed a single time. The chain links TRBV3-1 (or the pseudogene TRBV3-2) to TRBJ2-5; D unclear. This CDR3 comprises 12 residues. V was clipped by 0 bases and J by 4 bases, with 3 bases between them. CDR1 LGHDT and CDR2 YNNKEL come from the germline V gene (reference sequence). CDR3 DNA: TGTGCCAGCAGCCAAGATCGAGAGACCCAGTACTTC. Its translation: CASSQDRETQYF.

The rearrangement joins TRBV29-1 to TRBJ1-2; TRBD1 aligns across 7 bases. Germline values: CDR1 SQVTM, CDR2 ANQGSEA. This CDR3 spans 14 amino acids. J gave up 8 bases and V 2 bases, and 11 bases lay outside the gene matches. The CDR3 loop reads CSVETTGSSSGYTF. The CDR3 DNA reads TGCAGCGTTGAAACGACAGGGAGTAGCAGCGGCTACACCTTC.

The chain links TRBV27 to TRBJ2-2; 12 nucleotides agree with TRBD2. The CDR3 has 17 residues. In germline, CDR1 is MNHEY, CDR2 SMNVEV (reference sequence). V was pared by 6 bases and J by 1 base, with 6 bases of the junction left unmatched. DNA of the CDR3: TGTGCCAGCAGAATACCGGGACTAGCGGGGAACACCGGGGAGCTGTTTTTT. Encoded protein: CASRIPGLAGNTGELFF.

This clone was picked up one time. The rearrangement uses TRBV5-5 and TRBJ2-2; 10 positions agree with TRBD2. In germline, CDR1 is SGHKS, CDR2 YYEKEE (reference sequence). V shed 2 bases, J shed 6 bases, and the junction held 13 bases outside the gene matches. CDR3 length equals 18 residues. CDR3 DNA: TGTGCCAGCAGCTTCGAGGTTGCAGCGGGGGGGCTGGCCGGGGAGCTGTTTTTT. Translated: CASSFEVAAGGLAGELFF.

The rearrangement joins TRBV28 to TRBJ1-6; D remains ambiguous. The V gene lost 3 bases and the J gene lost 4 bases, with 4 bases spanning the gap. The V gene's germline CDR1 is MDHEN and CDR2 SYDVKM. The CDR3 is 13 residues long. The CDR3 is CASSLEYNSPLHF. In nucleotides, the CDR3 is TGTGCCAGCAGTTTGGAGTATAATTCACCCCTCCACTTT.

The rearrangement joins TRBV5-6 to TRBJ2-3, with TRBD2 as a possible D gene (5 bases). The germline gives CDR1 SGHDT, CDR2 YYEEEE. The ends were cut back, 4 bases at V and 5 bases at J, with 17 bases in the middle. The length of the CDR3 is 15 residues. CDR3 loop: CASSNRGMGRDTQYF. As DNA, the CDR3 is TGTGCCAGCAGCAACCGAGGGATGGGAAGAGATACGCAGTATTTT. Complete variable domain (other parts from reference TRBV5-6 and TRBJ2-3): DAGVTQSPTHLIKTRGQQVTLRCSPKSGHDTVSWYQQALGQGPQFIFQYYEEEERQRGNFPDRFSGHQFPNYSSELNVNALLLGDSALYLCASSNRGMGRDTQYFGPGTRLTVL.

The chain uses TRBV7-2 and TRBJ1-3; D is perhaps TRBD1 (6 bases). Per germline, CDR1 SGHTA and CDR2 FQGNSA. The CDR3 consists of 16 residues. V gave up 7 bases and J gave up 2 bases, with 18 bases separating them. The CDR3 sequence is CASTPRRGGAGNTIYF. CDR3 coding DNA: TGTGCCAGCACTCCACGCCGGGGGGGCGCTGGAAACACCATATATTTT.

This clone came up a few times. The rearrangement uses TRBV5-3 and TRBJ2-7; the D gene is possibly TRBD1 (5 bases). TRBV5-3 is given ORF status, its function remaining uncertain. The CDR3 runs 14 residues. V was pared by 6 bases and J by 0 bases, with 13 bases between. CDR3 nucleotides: TGTGCCAGAATCGGTTTCGACAGCTCCTACGAGCAGTACTTC. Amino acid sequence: CARIGFDSSYEQYF.

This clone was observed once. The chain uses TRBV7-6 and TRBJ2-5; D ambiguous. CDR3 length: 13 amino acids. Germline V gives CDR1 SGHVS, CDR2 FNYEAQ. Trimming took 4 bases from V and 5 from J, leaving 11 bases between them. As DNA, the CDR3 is TGTGCCAGCAGCTCCCTCCCTACCGAGACCCAGTACTTC. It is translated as CASSSLPTETQYF.

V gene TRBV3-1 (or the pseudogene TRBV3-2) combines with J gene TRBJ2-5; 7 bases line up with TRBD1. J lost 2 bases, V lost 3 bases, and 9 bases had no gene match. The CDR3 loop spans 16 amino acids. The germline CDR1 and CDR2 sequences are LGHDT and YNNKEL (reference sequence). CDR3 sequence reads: CASSHQGRRGQETQYF. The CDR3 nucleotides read TGTGCCAGCAGCCATCAGGGGCGCAGGGGGCAAGAGACCCAGTACTTC.

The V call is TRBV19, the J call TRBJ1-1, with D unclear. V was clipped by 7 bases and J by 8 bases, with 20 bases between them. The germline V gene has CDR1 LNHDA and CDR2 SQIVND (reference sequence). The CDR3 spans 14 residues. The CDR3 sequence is CASMGGGGRTEAFF. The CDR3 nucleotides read TGTGCCAGTATGGGAGGCGGAGGAAGGACGGAAGCTTTCTTT.

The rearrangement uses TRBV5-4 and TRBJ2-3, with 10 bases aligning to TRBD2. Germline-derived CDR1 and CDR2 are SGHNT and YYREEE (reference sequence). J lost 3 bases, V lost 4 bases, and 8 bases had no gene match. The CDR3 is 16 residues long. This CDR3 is CASSLRSSGGTDTQYF. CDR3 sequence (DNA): TGTGCCAGCAGCCTACGGTCTAGCGGGGGAACAGATACGCAGTATTTT.

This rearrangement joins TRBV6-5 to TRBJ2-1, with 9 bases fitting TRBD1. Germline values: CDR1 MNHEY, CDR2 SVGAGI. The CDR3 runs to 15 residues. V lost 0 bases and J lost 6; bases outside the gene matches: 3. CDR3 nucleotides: TGTGCCAGCAGTTACTCAGACAGGGGGGTCAATGAGCAGTTCTTC. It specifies CASSYSDRGVNEQFF.

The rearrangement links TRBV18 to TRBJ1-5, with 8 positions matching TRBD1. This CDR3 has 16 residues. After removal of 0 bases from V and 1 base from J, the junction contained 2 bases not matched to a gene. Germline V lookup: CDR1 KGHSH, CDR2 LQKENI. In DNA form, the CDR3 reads TGTGCCAGCTCACCACCCCAGGGGGCGAGCAATCAGCCCCAGCATTTT. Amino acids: CASSPPQGASNQPQHF.

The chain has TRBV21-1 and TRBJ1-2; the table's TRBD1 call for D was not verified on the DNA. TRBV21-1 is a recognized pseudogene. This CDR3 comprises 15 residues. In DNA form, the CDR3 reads TGTGCCAGCACCTTCCGGACAGGGGAGATGCATGGCTACACCTTC. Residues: CASTFRTGEMHGYTF.

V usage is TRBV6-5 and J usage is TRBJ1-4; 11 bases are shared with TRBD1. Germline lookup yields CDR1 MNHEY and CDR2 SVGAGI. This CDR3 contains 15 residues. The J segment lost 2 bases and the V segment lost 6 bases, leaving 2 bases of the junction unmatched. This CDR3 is CASRDRGRTNEKLFF. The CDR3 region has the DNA TGTGCCAGCAGGGACAGGGGGCGGACTAATGAAAAACTGTTTTTT.

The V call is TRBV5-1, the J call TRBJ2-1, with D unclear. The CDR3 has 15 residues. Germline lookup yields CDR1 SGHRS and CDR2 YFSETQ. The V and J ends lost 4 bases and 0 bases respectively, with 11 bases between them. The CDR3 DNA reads TGCGCCAGCAGCCTGACATACAACTCCTACAATGAGCAGTTCTTC. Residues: CASSLTYNSYNEQFF.

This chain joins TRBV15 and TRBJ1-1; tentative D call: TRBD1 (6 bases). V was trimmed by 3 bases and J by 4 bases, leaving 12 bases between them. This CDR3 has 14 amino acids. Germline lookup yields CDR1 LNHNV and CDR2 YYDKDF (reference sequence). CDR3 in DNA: TGTGCCACCAGCAGCTACAGGGTATCCACTGAAGCTTTCTTT. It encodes CATSSYRVSTEAFF. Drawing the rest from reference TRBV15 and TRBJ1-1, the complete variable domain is DAMVIQNPRYQVTQFGKPVTLSCSQTLNHNVMYWYQQKSSQAPKLLFHYYDKDFNNEADTPDNFQSRRPNTSFCFLDIRSPGLGDTAMYLCATSSYRVSTEAFFGQGTRLTVV.

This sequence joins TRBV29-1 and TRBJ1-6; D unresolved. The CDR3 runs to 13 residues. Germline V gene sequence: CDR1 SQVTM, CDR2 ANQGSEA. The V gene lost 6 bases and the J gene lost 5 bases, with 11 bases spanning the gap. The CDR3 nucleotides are TGCAGCGTCCGTTACACCAATAATTCACCCCTCCACTTT. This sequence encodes CSVRYTNNSPLHF.

The CDR3 is CASSQGSGTDNEKLFF. The CDR3 coding sequence is TGCGCCAGCAGCCAAGGGTCCGGGACAGATAATGAAAAACTGTTTTTT. This chain connects TRBV4-3 to TRBJ1-4, with 7 bases that match TRBD1. V dropped 1 base and J dropped 4; count of bases not matched to a gene: 6. The CDR3 is made up of 16 amino acids. The germline V gene encodes CDR1 LGHNA and CDR2 YSLEER.

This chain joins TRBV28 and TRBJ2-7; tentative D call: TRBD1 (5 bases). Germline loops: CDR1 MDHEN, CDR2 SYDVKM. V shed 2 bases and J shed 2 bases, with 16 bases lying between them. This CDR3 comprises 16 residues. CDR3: CASSLGRVIPTYEQYF. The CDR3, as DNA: TGTGCCAGCAGTTTAGGCAGGGTCATCCCCACCTACGAGCAGTACTTC.

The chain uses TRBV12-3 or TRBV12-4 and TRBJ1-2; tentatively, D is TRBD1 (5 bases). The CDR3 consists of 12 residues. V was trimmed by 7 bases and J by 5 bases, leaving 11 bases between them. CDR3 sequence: CASTIGGYGYTF. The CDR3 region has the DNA TGTGCCAGCACCATCGGGGGATATGGCTACACCTTC.

For the CDR3, the DNA is TGCAGCGTTGAAGAGGAACAGGGGACGGGGCAACACTTT. It codes for CSVEEEQGTGQHF. This chain links TRBV29-1 with TRBJ1-6; TRBD1 agrees at 7 bases. CDR1 is SQVTM, CDR2 ANQGSEA, per germline. Losses at the gene ends were 0 bases for V and 19 bases for J; bases not matched to a gene: 12. The CDR3 contains 13 residues.

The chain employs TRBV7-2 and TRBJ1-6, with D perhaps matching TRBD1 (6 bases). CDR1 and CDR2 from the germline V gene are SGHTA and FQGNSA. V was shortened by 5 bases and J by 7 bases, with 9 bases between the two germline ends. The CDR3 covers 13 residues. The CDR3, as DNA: TGTGCCAGCAGCACGGACAGAAATTCACCCCTCCACTTT. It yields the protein CASSTDRNSPLHF.